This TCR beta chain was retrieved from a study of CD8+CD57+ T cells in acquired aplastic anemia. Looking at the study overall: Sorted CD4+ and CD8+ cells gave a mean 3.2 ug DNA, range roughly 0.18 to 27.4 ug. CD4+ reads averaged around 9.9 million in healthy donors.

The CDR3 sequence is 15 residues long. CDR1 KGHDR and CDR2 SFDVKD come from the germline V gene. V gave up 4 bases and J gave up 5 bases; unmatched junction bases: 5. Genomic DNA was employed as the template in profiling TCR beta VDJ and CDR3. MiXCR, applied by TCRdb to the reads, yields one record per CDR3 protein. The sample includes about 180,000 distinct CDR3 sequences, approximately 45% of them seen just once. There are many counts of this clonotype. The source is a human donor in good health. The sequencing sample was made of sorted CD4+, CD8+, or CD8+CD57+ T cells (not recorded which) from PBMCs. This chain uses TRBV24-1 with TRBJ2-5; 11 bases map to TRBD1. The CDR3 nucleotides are TGTGCCACCAGTGAAGCCGGGACAGGGGGGGAGACCCAGTACTTC. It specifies CATSEAGTGGETQYF.